The T cell receptor (beta chain) under discussion was sequenced for a study of T cell responses to AZD1222 COVID-19 vaccine (dated by TCRdb to the early 2020s). Regarding the research as a whole: A total of over 230 trial participants underwent TCR sequencing, of whom around 210 had received two doses of AZD1222 and around 26 had received two doses of the MenACWY control vaccine. Trial participants were enrolled into age subgroups of 18-55, 56-69 and 70-plus years, which contained around 140, 26 and 57 TCR-sequenced participants, respectively.

Notes on this clone: Its antigen is unknown. No quality values exist for individual bases; no much larger clone is one base distant.

The sample's time point label, in plain terms: about 28 days (+/-7) after the second vaccine dose. AZD1222 recipients given second doses at about 4 weeks or at about 12 weeks were pooled, since spike-specific TCR depth and breadth were not found to differ between the two schedules. Vaccinee samples came from UK trials COV001 and COV002, including a single-blind randomized controlled phase 2/3 trial of AZD1222 (ChAdOx1 nCoV-19) in healthy adults. For TCRbeta chain sequencing, PBMC samples were collected from trial participants at day 0 and at day 28 after the second dose. General findings and caveats noted by the study authors: A significant rise in spike-specific TCR breadth and depth was observed after two AZD1222 doses relative to day 0 and relative to MenACWY recipients. In the small 56-69-year group, the increase in depth fell short of significance, most likely because of low power. Participants were mostly white British, with more females than males. The authors suggested clonal diversity may have been underestimated. Only a handful of AZD1222 recipients were SARS-CoV-2 seropositive at baseline, limiting conclusions about previously exposed vaccinees. Epitopes outside the regions mutated in the B.1.351 and B.1.1.7 variants were reportedly recognized by nearly half of the unique spike-specific TCRs. Because no day 14 peak-response samples were available, the repertoires could be characterized only after the peak T cell response. CD4 TCRs associated with the vaccine covered the entire spike protein, and the dominant responses were in regions 160-218 and 743-854.

CDR1 is given as KGHSH and CDR2 as LQKENI, both from the germline V gene. Trimming takes 2 bases from V and 8 bases from J, and the germline ends sit 9 bases apart. The CDR3 spans 13 residues, from the cysteine through the phenylalanine. Only CDR3 DNA is held: 39 bases, read in frame from base 1. The CDR3 regions of human TCRbeta chains were analyzed by immunosequencing. Per the source publication's procedure: TCRs in the repertoires were matched against a reference library of SARS-CoV-2-specific TCRs that had been generated with the MIRA antigen-specificity platform. Breadth meant the fraction of unique TCRs that were SARS-CoV-2-associated, whereas depth meant the fraction of total T cells that were SARS-CoV-2-associated. Using the MIRA data, every spike-specific TCR was mapped to the spike region that the TCR reacted to and assigned to either a CD4 or a CD8 class. Log10-transformed breadth and depth values were compared by one-way ANOVA with Sidak's multiple comparisons tests. Here the immuneACCESS table is served through TCRdb, limited to in-frame sequences with V and J called. Missing clones are a known gap in these copies; in checked studies unresolved V genes cover under half, and the rest lacks a known reason. V, J and clone size are taken as reported in that table, and D and trimming were inferred from the DNA itself. The sample contains about 180,000 clones, more than 70% of them found a single time. Clones ranked in the top ten supply 25% to 30% of the sample.

Sequences were derived from peripheral blood, sampled 28 days after the second AZD1222 dose. The clonotype comes from an adult who received the AZD1222 COVID-19 vaccine. The chain is made from TRBV18 and TRBJ1-4, with no confidently assigned D gene. The CDR3: CASSPGEDEKLFF. The nucleotides read TGTGCCAGCTCACCAGGGGAGGACGAAAAACTGTTTTTT.